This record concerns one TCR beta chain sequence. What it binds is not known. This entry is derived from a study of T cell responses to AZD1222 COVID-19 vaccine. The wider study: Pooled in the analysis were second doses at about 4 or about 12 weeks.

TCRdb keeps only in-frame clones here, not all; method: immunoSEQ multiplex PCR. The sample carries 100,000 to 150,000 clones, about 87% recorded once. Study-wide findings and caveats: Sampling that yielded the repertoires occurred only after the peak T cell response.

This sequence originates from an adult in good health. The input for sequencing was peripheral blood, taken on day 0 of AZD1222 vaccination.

This CDR3 is CASSASGGGWNSPLHF. DNA of the CDR3: TGTGCCAGCAGCGCTTCCGGGGGTGGATGGAATTCACCCCTCCACTTT. The J gene is TRBJ1-6, the V gene TRBV9; TRBD1 might be the D (5 bases). CDR1 is SGDLS, CDR2 YYNGEE, per germline. This CDR3 contains 16 residues. The V gene lost 3 bases and the J gene lost 7 bases, with 17 bases spanning the gap.